This entry features one TCR beta chain sequence. No antigen is known for it. V trimming: 2 bases; J trimming: 9 bases; junction bases outside the gene matches: 7. This CDR3 spans 14 amino acids. The germline V gene encodes CDR1 KGHSH and CDR2 LQKENI. The authors took one heparinised blood draw, averaging approximately 120 mL, from each donor. A CD45RO/CCR7/CD25/CD127/CD95/CD27 panel sorted naive, central memory, regulatory and stem cell-like memory CD4+ cells. The entirety of the isolated RNA underwent reverse transcription, so expressed TCRB transcripts were sequenced. The average read count of naive, central memory and regulatory T cell samples was several million. Using immunoSEQ multiplex PCR, the repertoire was profiled, and TCRdb retains in-frame clones only, with some absent. The sample consists of 310,000 or so clones, around 16% of them appearing once. These data belong to a study of beta chain features in type 1 diabetes. Study as a whole: Across all samples, approximately 99 million sorted cells were examined. Study results and caveats: Moderate yet significant TCRB CDR3 shortening was seen in Type 1 diabetes patients in all four CD4+ subsets.

Material: naive CD4+ T cells from blood. The receptor was isolated from a man between 18 and 35 years old with type 1 diabetes. V usage is TRBV18 and J usage is TRBJ2-1, with 7 bases lining up with TRBD2. CDR3 in amino acids: CASSPSGGYGEQFF. CDR3 in DNA: TGTGCCAGCTCACCATCCGGGGGGTACGGTGAGCAGTTCTTC.